Included here is one TCR beta chain sequence, with context. TCRdb's table, derived via immunoSEQ multiplex PCR, lists solely in-frame clones and lacks some. The sample lists fewer than 100,000 clones, roughly 95% occurring once. The germline V gene encodes CDR1 LNHDA and CDR2 SQIVND (reference sequence). The CDR3 extends over 15 amino acids. The trim removed 5 bases at V and 8 bases at J, leaving 14 bases unmatched. The data belong to a study of cytomegalovirus exposure and HLA in healthy donors. This TCR was sampled from a woman aged 18-35 years in good health and CMV-seropositive. The genes are TRBV19 and TRBJ1-2; 7 nucleotides match TRBD1. Sequenced input: PBMCs. The CDR3 is CASSLPQGLPYGYTF. Written as DNA, the CDR3 is TGTGCCAGTAGTCTCCCACAGGGGCTCCCATACGGCTACACCTTC.